The present entry profiles one T cell receptor beta chain with its context. Trimming stripped 0 bases from V and 2 bases from J, with 8 bases between. CDR1 and CDR2 (germline): SGDLS, YYNGEE. CDR3 size: 15 residues. Original processing methods: Reference gene primers were amplified, and this amplification served to estimate nucleated cell counts. The assay was immunoSEQ multiplex PCR, and TCRdb's table has in-frame clones only and misses some. V and J calls and clone size come straight from that table; D and trimming were deduced from the DNA. The sample has around 25,000 clones, about 85% seen once. The entry originates in a study of blood T cell repertoires in COVID-19. Across the study: Sources were T cells, B-cell-depleted T cells, or PBMCs; the material itself was cDNA or gDNA.

Sequenced input: peripheral blood. This clonotype was obtained from a man between 70 and 80 years old with acute or convalescent COVID-19. The gene calls are TRBV9 and TRBJ2-2; D is ambiguous. Written as DNA, the CDR3 is TGTGCCAGCAGCGTAGGGGCCGACAACACCGGGGAGCTGTTTTTT. This sequence encodes CASSVGADNTGELFF.